This T cell receptor beta chain is from a study of cytotoxic CD8 clonotypes in ibrutinib-treated CLL. CDR1 is SGDLS and CDR2 is YYNGEE in the germline V gene. Trimming at V came to 0 bases and at J to 0 bases, leaving 1 base not matched to a gene. CDR3 length: 18 amino acids. Data came from immunoSEQ multiplex PCR; TCRdb stores just in-frame clones and leaves some out. The sample shows fewer than 300,000 clones, 60% to 80% of them seen only once. J is TRBJ2-6 and V is TRBV9; 12 positions match TRBD1. The source of this sequence is a human donor with chronic lymphocytic leukemia. The specimen was PBMCs, collected at disease progression, from a patient treated with ibrutinib. CDR3 protein: CASSVAGQGASGANVLTF. CDR3 DNA sequence: TGTGCCAGCAGCGTAGCGGGACAGGGGGCCTCTGGGGCCAACGTCCTGACTTTC. Drawing the rest from reference TRBV9 and TRBJ2-6, the complete variable domain is DSGVTQTPKHLITATGQRVTLRCSPRSGDLSVYWYQQSLDQGLQFLIQYYNGEERAKGNILERFSAQQFPDLHSELNLSSLELGDSALYFCASSVAGQGASGANVLTFGAGSRLTVL.